This T cell receptor beta chain was documented in a study of T cells in Graves' hyperthyroidism and ophthalmopathy. Criteria for exclusion of patients were uncontrolled infection, other autoimmune disease, pregnancy or lactation. Fresh peripheral blood, around 11 ml of it, supplied the PBMCs. The CDR3 is 13 amino acids. The V segment lost 3 bases and the J segment 1 base; nucleotides outside the gene matches: 3. CDR1 is GTSNPN, CDR2 SVGIG, per germline (reference sequence). Amplification of TCR beta CDR3 regions used RNA as the template. HTBI primers drove first-round RT-PCR of the TCR CDR3. TCRdb reprocessed the multiplex PCR reads via MiXCR and lists one record per CDR3 protein. The sample lists roughly 200,000 distinct CDR3 sequences, around a sixth seen once, with roughly 49% in the top ten. This clonotype has more than one count but fewer than ten.

The sequence was obtained from a woman in her fifties or sixties with Graves' hyperthyroidism. Source material: blood. This chain links TRBV30 with TRBJ2-7; TRBD1 matches at 7 bases. The CDR3 loop is CAWSVGQSYEQYF. As DNA, the CDR3 is TGTGCCTGGAGCGTGGGACAGTCCTACGAGCAGTACTTC.